This T cell receptor (beta chain) was captured in a study of robustness of blood B and T cell sequencing (dated by TCRdb to between 2018 and 2020). About the study as a whole: The goal of the study was to figure out the amount of peripheral blood required to reliably characterize the TCRbeta and IgG repertoires of an individual. As technical replicates, two replicate TCRbeta cDNA libraries were prepared from one shared RNA pool derived from a single 10 ml draw. In each of the roughly ten independently drawn blood samples, both the TCRbeta and the IgG repertoires were quantified.

Libraries were made using PCR. The data were produced on an Illumina MiSeq. cDNA was made using SMARTScribe reverse transcriptase and a 5' template-switch oligo that added a universal priming site. A 12-nucleotide random unique molecular identifier (UMI) was carried by the template-switch oligo, and each cDNA molecule was tagged with this UMI. During reverse transcription, TCRbeta transcripts were targeted using chain-specific reverse primers. Residual template-switch adapters were removed by uracil DNA glycosylase treatment, and cDNA was purified using a Qiagen MinElute kit. For the first PCR, roughly 20 cycles were run with KAPA HiFi HotStart ReadyMix and step-out primers, split across four 50 ul reactions. First-round PCR products were gel-purified before further amplification. Illumina Nextera adapters were attached in a second PCR of approximately 8 cycles, and the libraries were then purified and pooled. For each TCRbeta molecule, the UMI barcode was captured by a 50-nucleotide 5' read. Turning to the authors' computational methods: The MIGEC toolkit was used to group reads by UMI into consensus reads. Forward and reverse consensus reads were merged with PEAR to produce final reads. A custom decontamination script removed identical UMI-sequence pairs shared across libraries, treating them as cross-sample contamination. V(D)J assignment and CDR3 extraction were performed with MIGMAP, a wrapper around IgBLAST. TCR clonotypes were defined by identical V gene, J gene and CDR3 amino acid sequence, and CDR1 and CDR2 were left unsequenced. TCRdb reprocessing: public reads trimmed at Q25 with fastp, clones called with MiXCR, in-frame beta chains kept. Every CDR3 protein is listed once, alongside the most common genes and DNA of its rows. The V and J calls here are based on TCRdb, not the publication. Counted in this sample were some 1,600 distinct CDR3 sequences; roughly 62% of them appeared once. The ten largest clones take up roughly two fifths of the sample.

What the authors observed across the whole study: Pooling tubes did not increase the overlap of rare TCRbeta clonotypes, which implies that much larger blood volumes would be needed to capture rare TCRbeta clonotypes. One pair of TCRbeta libraries showed evidence of cross-contamination, likely from batch processing; the shared UMI-sequence pairs were removed. Every single 10 ml sample contained the 1,000 most abundant TCRbeta clonotypes from the pooled draws. When technical replicate libraries were compared, about 95% of the top 10,000 TCRbeta clonotypes in one library also turned up in the other. A full plateau was not reached by TCRbeta rarefaction curves, suggesting under-sequencing or many low-abundance clonotypes. Because EDTA tubes had to be fractionated immediately, the use of EDTA tubes in multi-site collections was limited. Combining 3 or 4 tubes (roughly 29-40 ml blood) brought coverage of the top 10,000 TCRbeta clonotypes close to saturation.

Worth noting for this clonotype: This receptor's antigen is unknown. Base quality data are lacking; no much larger clone is found one base away.

TCRbeta repertoires were quantified from mRNA rather than genomic DNA, which captures expressed receptors. Buffy coat leukocytes were collected into Trizol, and RNA was extracted with the Direct-zol RNA MiniPrep Plus kit without cell sorting. EDTA blood tubes were spun right away at 4 degrees C to separate plasma, buffy coat and red blood cells. V is cut by 4 bases and J by 4 bases, and the space between the germline ends is 25 bases. Per the germline V gene, SGHDT is the CDR1 and YYEEEE is the CDR2. Reading from cysteine to phenylalanine, the CDR3 counts 18 amino acids. CDR3 DNA only is kept here, 54 bases in frame from base 1.

The receptor chain draws on TRBV5-6 and TRBJ2-3; D gene: possibly TRBD1, on 7 matching bases. The source of this sequence is a human donor in good health. Sequencing used peripheral blood. The CDR3 is CASSRPVMTGRISDTQYF. The DNA sequence reads TGTGCCAGCAGCCGGCCGGTAATGACAGGGAGGATTTCAGATACGCAGTATTTT.